Listed below are T cell receptor beta chains from one sample, sequenced in a study of STAT3 mutations in large granular lymphocyte leukemia. Some clones are missing from TCRdb's copy, which holds only in-frame ones; the method was immunoSEQ multiplex PCR. This table holds approximately 15,000 clones, 90% found once. The source material was peripheral blood mononuclear cells. Every receptor here comes from a man aged 40-49 years with T-cell large granular lymphocyte leukemia. Some clones in this sample may be carry-over from other donors' samples. The CDR3 runs from the conserved cysteine through the conserved F or W. A D gene is named only where the DNA matches it firmly. Clone size is shown for a subset of rows, as once, few, many or a class of expanded clone.

j_call clone_size v_call d_call cdr3_nt cdr3_aa
TRBJ2-2 . TRBV7-3 . TGTGCCAGCAGCTTAAGTCCTCTAACGGTTAACACCGGGGAGCTGTTTTTT CASSLSPLTVNTGELFF
TRBJ1-3 . TRBV5-1 . TGCGCCAGCAGTCCGACCCTGCCCGCTGGAAACACCATATATTTT CASSPTLPAGNTIYF
TRBJ2-2 . TRBV5-1 TRBD1 TGCGCCAGCAGCTCACACCGGGACAGGGGGAACACCGGGGAGCTGTTTTTT CASSSHRDRGNTGELFF
TRBJ2-5 . TRBV6-6 . TGTGCCAGCAGTTACTCAGGCGGGGAAGCTCAGGAGACCCAGTACTTC CASSYSGGEAQETQYF
TRBJ2-6 . TRBV29-1 TRBD1 TGCAGCGTCGGACAGGGTTCCGGGGCCAACGTCCTGACTTTC CSVGQGSGANVLTF
TRBJ1-5 . TRBV6-5 . TGTGCCAGCGGACCGCGTTACAATCAGCCCCAGCATTTT CASGPRYNQPQHF
TRBJ1-5 . TRBV7-2 TRBD1 TGTGCCAGCAGCTTAGTCGCCGGGACAGATTTCAATCAGCCCCAGCATTTT CASSLVAGTDFNQPQHF
TRBJ2-7 once TRBV11-2 . TGTGCCAGCAGCTTAGTACGGGACGAGCAGTACTTC CASSLVRDEQYF
TRBJ1-2 . TRBV7-2 . TGTGCCAGCAGCTTAGCGAGGGGAGGGACCTATGGCTACACCTTC CASSLARGGTYGYTF
TRBJ1-1 . TRBV11-2 . TGTGCCAGCAGCGCCTCGTGGGATCTAGCTTTCTTT CASSASWDLAFF
TRBJ2-2 few TRBV7-9 . TGTGCCAGCAGGAGGGGGGCCAGCGGGGCCGGGGAGCTGTTTTTT CASRRGASGAGELFF
TRBJ1-6 few TRBV27 TRBD1 TGTGCCAGCAGCCCAACCCGACAGGGGGCTTCACCCCTCCACTTT CASSPTRQGASPLHF
TRBJ2-1 . TRBV29-1 TRBD2 TGCAGCGTCGGGACTAGCGGGAACAATGAGCAGTTCTTC CSVGTSGNNEQFF
TRBJ2-2 . TRBV5-4 TRBD1 TGTGCCAGCAGCTTGAGACAGGGTAGCGGGGAGCTGTTTTTT CASSLRQGSGELFF
TRBJ1-2 . TRBV6-6 . TGTGCCAGCAAAGCCGACTATGGCTACACCTTC CASKADYGYTF
TRBJ2-7 . TRBV4-1 . TGCGCCAGCAGCGCCCGCGACAGCTCCTACGAGCAGTACTTC CASSARDSSYEQYF
TRBJ1-1 . TRBV18 . TGTGCCAGCTCACCACCGAATCTGGAGTTGAACACTGAAGCTTTCTTT CASSPPNLELNTEAFF
TRBJ2-3 . TRBV5-5 . TGTGCCAGCAGCTTGGAGGTACGGACAGATACGCAGTATTTT CASSLEVRTDTQYF
TRBJ2-2 . TRBV7-9 TRBD2 TGTGCCAGCAGCTTAGAGGCGGGGGCCGGGGAGCTGTTTTTT CASSLEAGAGELFF
TRBJ1-3 . TRBV5-6 . TGTGCCAGCAGCTTTGGGAGGGCAGGAAACACCATATATTTT CASSFGRAGNTIYF
TRBJ2-5 few TRBV7-9 . TGTGCCAGCAGCTTAGTTGTCACAGGCGGTGAGACCCAGTACTTC CASSLVVTGGETQYF
TRBJ1-4 . TRBV6-6 . TGTGCCAGCAGTTACGAATGGGAATATGGAAAACTGTTTTTT CASSYEWEYGKLFF
TRBJ2-5 . TRBV7-9 TRBD2 TGTGCCAGCAGCTCCCCCCCGGGACTAGCGGCCCTACAAGAGACCCAGTACTTC CASSSPPGLAALQETQYF
TRBJ2-7 . TRBV4-3 TRBD2 TGCGCCAGCAGCCATCCGGGACTAGCGGGGGAAACCTCCTACGAGCAGTACTTC CASSHPGLAGETSYEQYF
TRBJ2-7 . TRBV5-6 . TGTGCCAGCAGCATCGGACTGGCCGCAAACGAGCAGTACTTC CASSIGLAANEQYF